The 29 T cell receptor beta chains presented below share a single source sample, sequenced in a study of patients and donors after allogeneic stem cell transplantation. In TCRdb, the RT-PCR reads were re-called with MiXCR into one record per CDR3 protein. The data contain approximately 430,000 distinct CDR3 sequences, roughly 17% of them singletons. Sequenced input: blood, either unsorted or a sorted T cell fraction (not recorded which). These receptors were collected from a human donor who was either an allogeneic HSCT recipient or a stem cell or donor lymphocyte infusion donor (not recorded which). It is not recorded whose cells these are; they may come from a transplant donor.

This clonotype was detected a few times. The rearrangement joins TRBV12-3 or TRBV12-4 to TRBJ2-5, with D perhaps assigned TRBD1 or TRBD2 (6 bases each). V gave up 6 bases and J gave up 4 bases, with 18 bases separating them. The CDR3 has 15 residues. The CDR3: CASRAGGGGAETQYF. The CDR3 DNA reads as TGTGCCAGCAGGGCCGGGGGCGGTGGGGCAGAGACCCAGTACTTC.

This clonotype was counted a few times. The rearrangement joins TRBV12-3 or TRBV12-4 to TRBJ1-2, with no clear D. CDR3 length: 13 residues. Trimming took 6 bases from V and 4 from J, leaving 12 bases between them. In DNA form, the CDR3 reads TGTGCCAGCAGAGGACTGTTATCCTATGGCTACACCTTC. Amino acids: CASRGLLSYGYTF.

This rearrangement joins TRBV10-3 to TRBJ2-1; 9 nucleotides line up with TRBD2. The V gene end was trimmed by 3 bases and the J gene end by 3 bases; junction bases not matched to a gene: 3. Germline loops: CDR1 ENHRY, CDR2 SYGVKD. The CDR3 contains 15 residues. CDR3 nucleotides: TGTGCCATCAGTGACGGGACTAGCTACTACAATGAGCAGTTCTTC. Translated, it gives CAISDGTSYYNEQFF.

Concerning this clonotype itself: A read error is likely, as this CDR3 ends without the conserved phenylalanine or tryptophan. This rearrangement joins TRBV7-9 to TRBJ2-6; maybe TRBD1 (6 bases). Germline CDR1 and CDR2: SEHNR and FQNEAQ (reference sequence). The germline V and J ends were trimmed by 7 bases and 0 bases, with 13 bases remaining between them. The CDR3 spans 16 residues. DNA for the CDR3: TGTGCCAGCACTGGGACACCGCTCTCTGGGGCCAACGTCCTGACTCTC. It encodes CASTGTPLSGANVLTL.

This clonotype was detected a few times. This chain links TRBV12-5 with TRBJ2-7; D gene unclear. Germline V gives CDR1 LGHNT, CDR2 FRNRAP. V lost 0 bases and J lost 6, with 6 bases in between. The length of the CDR3 is 12 residues. The CDR3 sequence: CASGLVTGEQYF. The CDR3 DNA is TGTGCTAGTGGTTTGGTAACGGGCGAGCAGTACTTC.

The chain is built from TRBV25-1 and TRBJ1-2; 7 nucleotides align to TRBD1. The CDR3 contains 15 residues. V was pared by 3 bases and J by 3 bases, with 7 bases of the junction left unmatched. Germline V gene lookup returns CDR1 MGHDK and CDR2 SYGVNS. The CDR3 spells CASSETPGTDYGYTF. The CDR3 coding sequence is TGTGCCAGCAGTGAGACGCCGGGGACAGACTATGGCTACACCTTC.

The chain recombines TRBV9 with TRBJ2-1; TRBD2 matches at 7 bases. The CDR3 totals 11 residues. The J segment lost 14 bases and the V segment lost 3 bases, leaving 5 bases of the junction unmatched. The V gene's germline CDR1 is SGDLS and CDR2 YYNGEE. In nucleotides, the CDR3 is TGTGCCAGCAGCGGTGGGGGAGGGGAGTTCTTC. The encoded protein is CASSGGGGEFF.

In its sample, this clonotype was seen many times. The chain is built from TRBV29-1 and TRBJ2-5, with a weak D call TRBD1 (5 bases). This CDR3 has 12 amino acids. From germline, CDR1 is SQVTM and CDR2 ANQGSEA. The V end was cut by 2 bases, the J end by 4 bases, with 8 bases between. The CDR3 is CSVERGAETQYF. The CDR3 region has the DNA TGCAGCGTTGAAAGGGGTGCAGAGACCCAGTACTTC.

This clonotype was counted only a few times. The J gene is TRBJ1-1, the V gene TRBV6-1; perhaps TRBD1 as D (6 bases). V dropped 6 bases and J dropped 8 bases, with 10 bases sitting between them. The germline CDR1 and CDR2 sequences are MNHNS and SASEGT. The CDR3 totals 11 residues. CDR3 sequence: CASRVTGEAFF. The CDR3 DNA follows: TGTGCCAGCAGGGTTACAGGGGAAGCTTTCTTT.

This sequence joins TRBV2 and TRBJ2-1, with 9 bases identical to TRBD2. The CDR3 consists of 13 residues. J was trimmed by 6 bases and V by 5 bases; bases with no gene match: 2. Germline V gene sequence: CDR1 SNHLY, CDR2 FYNNEI. The DNA of the CDR3 is TGTGCCAGCAGTTCTAGCGGGATCAATGAGCAGTTCTTC. Protein product: CASSSSGINEQFF.

This clonotype was counted between two and nine times. The V gene is TRBV3-1, the J gene TRBJ2-7; no firm D call. CDR1 and CDR2 from the germline V gene are LGHDT and YNNKEL (reference sequence). This CDR3 has 13 amino acids. The V gene lost 1 base and the J gene lost 4 bases, with 8 bases spanning the gap. The chain's CDR3 is CASSQALTYEQYF. CDR3 nucleotides: TGTGCCAGCAGCCAAGCATTGACATACGAGCAGTACTTC.

There are a few counts of this clonotype. The chain recombines TRBV5-1 with TRBJ1-5, with D perhaps matching TRBD1 (5 bases). The length of the CDR3 is 14 residues. The germline V gene encodes CDR1 SGHRS and CDR2 YFSETQ. Trimming removed 2 bases at V and 6 bases at J, with 12 bases between. The CDR3 spells CASSLAGGGQPQHF. The CDR3 bases are TGCGCCAGCAGCTTAGCTGGGGGGGGTCAGCCCCAGCATTTT. The complete variable domain, with remaining parts taken from reference TRBV5-1 and TRBJ1-5, reads KAGVTQTPRYLIKTRGQQVTLSCSPISGHRSVSWYQQTPGQGLQFLFEYFSETQRNKGNFPGRFSGRQFSNSRSEMNVSTLELGDSALYLCASSLAGGGQPQHFGDGTRLSIL.

This clonotype was detected a few times. The chain recombines TRBV27 with TRBJ2-7, with 7 bases aligning to TRBD2. The CDR3 extends over 15 amino acids. CDR1 and CDR2 (germline): MNHEY, SMNVEV (reference sequence). With V trimmed by 5 bases and J by 7 bases, 14 bases remained unmatched. CDR3 in amino acids: CASSPGGPSTMEQYF. The CDR3 DNA sequence: TGTGCCAGCAGTCCGGGAGGACCCAGTACTATGGAGCAGTACTTC.

This clonotype was detected only once. V and J are TRBV18 and TRBJ1-6; TRBD1 matches at 8 bases. Germline-derived CDR1 and CDR2 are KGHSH and LQKENI. There are 19 residues in the CDR3. The V and J ends lost 0 bases and 0 bases, in that order; junction bases with no gene match: 7. This CDR3 reads CASSPPWTGQSSYNSPLHF. Here the CDR3 DNA reads TGTGCCAGCTCACCACCGTGGACAGGGCAAAGCTCCTATAATTCACCCCTCCACTTT.

This clonotype was seen at least ten times. The rearrangement links TRBV12-3 or TRBV12-4 to TRBJ1-2; D is uncertain. This CDR3 is built from 15 residues. Trimming cost V 4 bases and J 0 bases, with 12 bases left between them. CDR3 DNA sequence: TGTGCCAGCAGTTCCTCAGTGAGAGCTAACTATGGCTACACCTTC. Translated: CASSSSVRANYGYTF.

The chain employs TRBV4-2 and TRBJ1-6, with 9 bases matching TRBD1. The CDR3 runs to 14 residues. V shed 3 bases and J 14 bases; nucleotides not matched to a gene: 8. Germline V gene data show CDR1 as LGHNA and CDR2 as YNFKEQ. CDR3 in amino acids: CASSQRTGEAALHF. The CDR3 DNA reads as TGTGCCAGCAGCCAGCGGACAGGGGAAGCGGCCCTCCACTTT.

This clonotype was recorded a few times. J is TRBJ1-2 and V is TRBV19, with 7 bases matching TRBD1. Germline CDR1 and CDR2: LNHDA and SQIVND (reference sequence). This CDR3 has 11 amino acids. The J segment lost 8 bases and the V segment lost 8 bases, leaving 5 bases of the junction unmatched. The CDR3 nucleotides are TGTGCCAGTGGGAACAGGGGAGGCTACACCTTC. Residues: CASGNRGGYTF.

This clonotype turned up a few times. In DNA form, the CDR3 reads TGCAGTGCTAGAGATCCGGGACAGGAAGAGTATACGCAGTATTTT. This encodes CSARDPGQEEYTQYF. The V and J genes are TRBV20-1 and TRBJ2-3, with 8 nucleotides matching TRBD1. The CDR3 length is 15 residues. Germline V gene sequence: CDR1 DFQATT, CDR2 SNEGSKA (reference sequence). V shed 0 bases, J shed 7 bases, and the junction held 9 bases outside the gene matches.

This clonotype was detected only a few times. The V gene is TRBV5-5, the J gene TRBJ2-6, with D uncertain. The CDR3 runs 18 residues. Trimming took off 2 bases at V and 0 bases at J, with 15 bases between the two ends. Germline-derived CDR1 and CDR2 are SGHKS and YYEKEE (reference sequence). The CDR3 nucleotides are TGTGCCAGCAGCTTCTATCTTGGGGAAAGCTCTGGGGCCAACGTCCTGACTTTC. This encodes CASSFYLGESSGANVLTF.

The rearrangement joins TRBV12-3 or TRBV12-4 to TRBJ1-5; no clear D gene. The CDR3 consists of 14 residues. Trimming took off 7 bases at V and 0 bases at J, with 10 bases between the two ends. The chain's CDR3 is CASTHGGSNQPQHF. In DNA, the CDR3 is TGTGCCAGCACTCACGGTGGTAGCAATCAGCCCCAGCATTTT.

This CDR3 is CAIRAGVVYGYTF. For the CDR3, the DNA is TGTGCCATCAGGGCAGGGGTGGTCTATGGCTACACCTTC. The chain uses TRBV10-3 and TRBJ1-2; a possible D gene is TRBD1 (6 bases). The CDR3 contains 13 residues. V lost 6 bases to trimming and J lost 4 bases, with 12 bases between them. Germline CDR1 and CDR2: ENHRY and SYGVKD.

J is TRBJ2-2 and V is TRBV20-1; D is possibly TRBD1 (5 bases). Germline V gives CDR1 DFQATT, CDR2 SNEGSKA (reference sequence). This CDR3 contains 14 residues. V was cut by 1 base and J by 3 bases, with 9 bases left in between. Written as DNA, the CDR3 is TGCAGTGCTAGAGCTGGGGCGCACACCGGGGAGCTGTTTTTT. Translating gives CSARAGAHTGELFF.

The table lists this clonotype with a few counts. This chain joins TRBV6-2 or TRBV6-3 and TRBJ1-1; D gene uncertain. Trimming shortened V by 7 bases and J by 0 bases, and 12 bases separated the two germline ends. This CDR3 contains 14 residues. Looked up from germline, CDR1 is MNHEY and CDR2 is SVGEGT. The CDR3 sequence is CASIESGMNTEAFF. The DNA of the CDR3 is TGTGCCAGCATTGAGTCCGGCATGAACACTGAAGCTTTCTTT.

This clonotype appeared a few times. The chain uses TRBV6-1 and TRBJ1-1, with 7 bases that match TRBD1. The V gene end was trimmed by 5 bases and the J gene end by 4 bases; junction bases not matched to a gene: 4. The V gene's germline CDR1 is MNHNS and CDR2 SASEGT. This CDR3 is built from 13 residues. CDR3 in DNA: TGTGCCAGCAGTAATAGACAGGGCACTGAAGCTTTCTTT. Its protein is CASSNRQGTEAFF.

This clonotype came up many times. The V call is TRBV12-3 or TRBV12-4, the J call TRBJ2-3, with D possibly called TRBD1 or TRBD2 (5 bases each). This CDR3 has 15 amino acids. The V end was cut by 6 bases, the J end by 2 bases, with 15 bases between. This CDR3 is CASRPSGPPTDTQYF. The CDR3 DNA reads TGTGCCAGCAGACCTTCGGGACCTCCCACAGATACGCAGTATTTT.

The chain combines TRBV6-5 with TRBJ2-7, with 11 bases that match TRBD2. CDR3 size: 15 residues. Germline V gene data show CDR1 as MNHEY and CDR2 as SVGAGI. J lost 4 bases, V lost 2 bases, and 4 bases had no gene match. The CDR3 reads CASSYKLAGDYEQYF. As DNA, the CDR3 is TGTGCCAGCAGTTACAAACTAGCGGGAGATTACGAGCAGTACTTC.

In its sample, this clonotype was seen once. The rearrangement links TRBV7-2 to TRBJ2-7, with D tentatively TRBD1 or TRBD2 (8 bases each). V lost 5 bases and J lost 12, with 17 bases in between. This CDR3 has 12 amino acids. In germline, CDR1 is SGHTA, CDR2 FQGNSA. CDR3 amino acids: CASSPGGDRMYF. CDR3 sequence (DNA): TGTGCCAGCAGCCCCGGGGGGGACAGGATGTACTTC.

The genes are TRBV9 and TRBJ2-3, with TRBD2 identical over 7 bases. Germline V CDR1 and CDR2: SGDLS, YYNGEE. The V segment lost 1 base and the J segment 0 bases; nucleotides outside the gene matches: 5. The CDR3 has 16 amino acids. Here the CDR3 DNA reads TGTGCCAGCAGCGTATTCGGGGGGATTAGCACAGATACGCAGTATTTT. Translation gives CASSVFGGISTDTQYF.

V and J are TRBV7-6 and TRBJ2-7; weak D call: TRBD1 (6 bases). Germline assignment: CDR1 SGHVS and CDR2 FNYEAQ. The CDR3 is 18 amino acids. V was pared by 1 base and J by 2 bases, with 21 bases between. The DNA for the CDR3 is TGTGCCAGCAGCTTAGTCCCGCCCGGGACACTCCTGACCTACGAGCAGTACTTC. Translation gives CASSLVPPGTLLTYEQYF.